These 29 T cell receptor beta chains were all obtained from the same sample, sequenced in a study of T cell responses to AZD1222 COVID-19 vaccine. Method: immunoSEQ multiplex PCR; TCRdb's copy keeps in-frame clones and lacks some. Of approximately 110,000 clones listed, roughly 84% are singletons. The sample here was peripheral blood, taken on day 0 of AZD1222 vaccination. These receptor sequences come from an adult in good health.

This rearrangement joins TRBV3-1 (or the pseudogene TRBV3-2) to TRBJ2-7; no reliable D call. The CDR3 consists of 13 residues. V lost 4 bases, J lost 0 bases, and 7 bases lay in between. Germline V gene data show CDR1 as LGHDT and CDR2 as YNNKEL (reference sequence). The CDR3 here is CASSPGSSYEQYF. The DNA for the CDR3 is TGTGCCAGCAGCCCCGGGTCCTCCTACGAGCAGTACTTC.

This clone appeared once. This chain joins TRBV5-8 and TRBJ2-2; 8 nucleotides line up with TRBD1. J lost 6 bases, V lost 6 bases, and 13 bases had no gene match. CDR1 and CDR2 (germline): SGHTS, YDEGEE. The CDR3 runs to 16 residues. In nucleotides, the CDR3 is TGTGCCAGCATCCTACAGGGGGTCGGCCCCGCCGGGGAGCTGTTTTTT. It is translated as CASILQGVGPAGELFF.

The chain uses TRBV18 and TRBJ1-5, with D perhaps matching TRBD1 (5 bases). Germline V gives CDR1 KGHSH, CDR2 LQKENI. V lost 5 bases and J lost 4, with 12 bases in between. The CDR3 covers 14 residues. The CDR3 protein is CASSRGRENQPQHF. In DNA, the CDR3 is TGTGCCAGCTCAAGGGGTCGAGAGAATCAGCCCCAGCATTTT.

This rearrangement joins TRBV4-2 to TRBJ1-1, with D uncertain. CDR1 is LGHNA and CDR2 is YNFKEQ in the germline V gene. V lost 4 bases and J lost 3, with 12 bases in between. The CDR3 length is 14 residues. Here the CDR3 DNA reads TGTGCCAGCAGCCTCCCGTATGCTGACACTGAAGCTTTCTTT. Protein product: CASSLPYADTEAFF.

In its sample, this clone was seen once. The CDR3 DNA reads as TGCGCCAGCAGCCCGAAGGAGAACTATGAAAAACTGTTTTTT. Its protein product is CASSPKENYEKLFF. The rearrangement joins TRBV4-1 to TRBJ1-4; no clear D gene. The V end lost 4 bases, the J end lost 6 bases, and 12 bases lay between the germline ends. CDR1 and CDR2 from the germline V gene are MGHRA and YSYEKL. The CDR3 sequence is 14 residues long.

The chain employs TRBV12-3 or TRBV12-4 and TRBJ2-7; no reliable D call. V gave up 5 bases and J gave up 7 bases, with 15 bases separating them. The CDR3 has 13 amino acids. CDR3 loop: CASSGSLGYEQYF. The CDR3 nucleotides are TGTGCCAGCAGTGGATCCCTGGGGTATGAGCAGTACTTC.

V usage is TRBV7-6 and J usage is TRBJ2-6, with D unresolved. CDR3 length: 15 amino acids. Germline CDR1 SGHVS, CDR2 FNYEAQ. Trimming took 2 bases from V and 1 from J, leaving 6 bases between them. CDR3 DNA sequence: TGTGCCAGCAGCTTAAGTCAGTCTGGGGCCAACGTCCTGACTTTC. This gives the protein CASSLSQSGANVLTF.

The chain is built from TRBV25-1 and TRBJ2-3, with TRBD2 matching 11 bases. The CDR3 has 14 residues. Per germline, CDR1 MGHDK and CDR2 SYGVNS. After removal of 6 bases from V and 5 bases from J, the junction contained 4 bases not matched to a gene. CDR3 in amino acids: CASSPSGGQDTQYF. The CDR3 DNA is TGTGCCAGCAGCCCTAGCGGGGGGCAAGATACGCAGTATTTT.

This clone was seen just once. The rearrangement joins TRBV20-1 to TRBJ1-2; D gene ambiguous. This CDR3 region has 13 residues. Germline V gene sequence: CDR1 DFQATT, CDR2 SNEGSKA (reference sequence). The V and J ends lost 3 bases and 0 bases respectively, with 8 bases between them. DNA for the CDR3: TGCAGTGCTAGTGAGGGTCCTAACTATGGCTACACCTTC. This codes for CSASEGPNYGYTF.

V is TRBV6-1 and J is TRBJ2-3; TRBD2 aligns across 12 bases. The V gene end was trimmed by 2 bases and the J gene end by 1 base; junction bases not matched to a gene: 1. Germline V lookup: CDR1 MNHNS, CDR2 SASEGT. The CDR3 totals 16 residues. Written as DNA, the CDR3 is TGTGCCAGCAGTGAACTAGCGGGGGGGCGCACAGATACGCAGTATTTT. Residues: CASSELAGGRTDTQYF.

V usage is TRBV6-1 and J usage is TRBJ1-5; no firm D call. This CDR3 spans 15 amino acids. Trimming took 1 base from V and 0 from J, leaving 7 bases between them. In germline, CDR1 is MNHNS, CDR2 SASEGT. CDR3 sequence: CASSEGKYSNQPQHF. CDR3 nucleotides: TGTGCCAGCAGTGAAGGTAAATATAGCAATCAGCCCCAGCATTTT.

The chain uses TRBV5-1 and TRBJ2-1; 7 bases match TRBD1. Germline CDR1 and CDR2: SGHRS and YFSETQ. V dropped 7 bases and J dropped 6; count of bases not matched to a gene: 13. The CDR3 is 15 residues long. The CDR3 loop reads CASSLTTGSGNEQFF. The CDR3 DNA sequence: TGCGCCAGCTCACTAACGACAGGGTCAGGCAATGAGCAGTTCTTC.

As DNA, the CDR3 is TGTGCCAGCAGCCAAGATCTTGGGCTAGCAAGAGATACGCAGTATTTT. Residues: CASSQDLGLARDTQYF. This rearrangement joins TRBV4-2 to TRBJ2-3; the D gene is possibly TRBD2 (5 bases). Germline V gene data show CDR1 as LGHNA and CDR2 as YNFKEQ. CDR3 length equals 16 residues. The germline V and J ends were trimmed by 0 bases and 5 bases, with 15 bases remaining between them.

The table lists this clone with a few counts. Other nucleotide sequences in the sample specify the same CDR3. The rearrangement links TRBV7-2 to TRBJ1-2, with a possible D match to TRBD1 (6 bases). Germline V CDR1 and CDR2: SGHTA, FQGNSA. The CDR3 consists of 13 residues. Trimming cost V 1 base and J 4 bases, with 7 bases left between them. CDR3 bases: TGTGCCAGCAGCTTAGGGGGGCCCTATGGCTACACCTTC. Its protein product is CASSLGGPYGYTF.

The chain combines TRBV4-1 with TRBJ1-4; D is uncertain. Per the germline V gene, CDR1 is MGHRA and CDR2 is YSYEKL. The CDR3 totals 15 residues. Trimming took off 5 bases at V and 3 bases at J, with 13 bases between the two ends. The chain's CDR3 is CASSAVAAANEKLFF. CDR3 nucleotides: TGCGCCAGCAGCGCCGTGGCGGCGGCTAATGAAAAACTGTTTTTT.

The CDR3: CASSIVGGTGANVLTF. CDR3 in DNA: TGTGCCAGTAGTATAGTTGGGGGCACTGGGGCCAACGTCCTGACTTTC. This chain joins TRBV19 and TRBJ2-6, with D possibly matching TRBD1 (6 bases). This CDR3 region has 16 residues. CDR1 LNHDA and CDR2 SQIVND come from the germline V gene (reference sequence). V gave up 1 base and J gave up 2 bases, with 9 bases separating them.

The chain is built from TRBV4-1 and TRBJ2-7; 8 nucleotides match TRBD1. Germline V CDR1 and CDR2: MGHRA, YSYEKL. V was clipped by 4 bases and J by 3 bases; unmatched bases: 14. The CDR3 spans 17 residues. The CDR3 region is CASSLPLGQGGYYEQYF. In nucleotides, the CDR3 is TGCGCCAGCAGCCTGCCTCTTGGACAGGGAGGTTACTACGAGCAGTACTTC.

CDR3 DNA sequence: TGTGCCAGCAGTGAGAACGCCCTAACCCGGCAGCCCCAGCATTTT. Translated, it gives CASSENALTRQPQHF. The V call is TRBV6-1, the J call TRBJ1-5; no firm D call. Trimming shortened V by 3 bases and J by 7 bases, and 16 bases separated the two germline ends. Germline CDR1 is MNHNS and CDR2 is SASEGT. The CDR3 is 15 residues long.

The gene calls are TRBV14 and TRBJ2-1, with 9 positions matching TRBD2. Germline V gene data show CDR1 as SGHDN and CDR2 as FVKESK. V lost 5 bases and J lost 8; bases outside the gene matches: 13. This CDR3 has 16 amino acids. DNA of the CDR3: TGTGCCAGCAGCTCCCTCGGCGGGGGGGGCTTGGATGAGCAGTTCTTC. As protein: CASSSLGGGGLDEQFF.

The genes are TRBV3-1 (or the pseudogene TRBV3-2) and TRBJ1-1; no definite D call. CDR1 and CDR2 from the germline V gene are LGHDT and YNNKEL (reference sequence). Trimming cost V 4 bases and J 1 base, with 13 bases left between them. This CDR3 is built from 15 residues. CDR3 coding DNA: TGTGCCAGCAGCCCGTGGGCGGGCCCGAACACTGAAGCTTTCTTT. It specifies CASSPWAGPNTEAFF.

The V gene is TRBV19, the J gene TRBJ2-6; D unresolved. The V end was cut by 5 bases, the J end by 2 bases, with 1 base between. CDR1 is LNHDA, CDR2 SQIVND, per germline (reference sequence). The CDR3 extends over 12 amino acids. The CDR3 DNA follows: TGTGCCAGTAGTGCTGGGGCCAACGTCCTGACTTTC. Translation gives CASSAGANVLTF.

The chain joins TRBV6-1 to TRBJ1-1; D is unresolved. Germline CDR1 MNHNS, CDR2 SASEGT. V was shortened by 2 bases and J by 2 bases, with 9 bases between the two germline ends. This CDR3 contains 14 residues. CDR3 bases: TGTGCCAGCAGTGAACAGAGACAAAACACTGAAGCTTTCTTT. This gives the protein CASSEQRQNTEAFF.

This clone is a singleton in its sample. This chain connects TRBV18 to TRBJ1-1; D gene ambiguous. There are 16 residues in the CDR3. Germline CDR1 is KGHSH and CDR2 is LQKENI. The V end lost 6 bases, the J end lost 7 bases, and 24 bases lay between the germline ends. The DNA for the CDR3 is TGTGCCAGCTCGCCGTCGGCGGGAGTAGGTGTGAGTGAAGCTTTCTTT. Its protein is CASSPSAGVGVSEAFF.

The chain recombines TRBV27 with TRBJ1-1; D is undetermined. Germline CDR1 reads MNHEY; CDR2 reads SMNVEV (reference sequence). CDR3 length: 13 amino acids. Trimming took 3 bases from V and 4 from J, leaving 9 bases between them. CDR3 in DNA: TGTGCCAGCAGTTTCGCTGAGGGCACTGAAGCTTTCTTT. Its protein is CASSFAEGTEAFF.

This sequence joins TRBV29-1 and TRBJ1-1, with TRBD1 matching over 8 bases. The ends lost 4 bases at V and 0 bases at J; junction bases unmatched: 10. This CDR3 contains 16 residues. Germline CDR1 and CDR2: SQVTM and ANQGSEA. The CDR3 DNA follows: TGCAGCGTTGCGACACAGGGGGGTCTTTTGAACACTGAAGCTTTCTTT. Translated: CSVATQGGLLNTEAFF.

This clone was observed a handful of times. The chain employs TRBV14 and TRBJ1-1; D gene uncertain. The V gene's germline CDR1 is SGHDN and CDR2 FVKESK. The CDR3 is 13 amino acids. V was shortened by 8 bases and J by 1 base, with 11 bases between the two germline ends. Here the CDR3 reads CASGRGWNTEAFF. CDR3 nucleotide sequence: TGTGCCAGCGGGAGAGGATGGAACACTGAAGCTTTCTTT.

The V gene is TRBV4-3, the J gene TRBJ1-6; no firm D call. V gave up 0 bases and J gave up 0 bases, with 9 bases separating them. The CDR3 extends over 17 amino acids. From germline, CDR1 is LGHNA and CDR2 YSLEER. CDR3 in DNA: TGCGCCAGCAGCCAAGAACGGCGGAGCTCCTATAATTCACCCCTCCACTTT. It translates to CASSQERRSSYNSPLHF.

The chain combines TRBV7-6 with TRBJ1-2, with D maybe TRBD1 (6 bases). The V gene lost 0 bases and the J gene lost 6 bases, with 11 bases spanning the gap. CDR1 is SGHVS and CDR2 is FNYEAQ in the germline V gene. The CDR3 covers 14 residues. The CDR3 here is CASSLAAGDDGYTF. The CDR3 region has the DNA TGTGCCAGCAGCTTAGCTGCAGGGGATGATGGCTACACCTTC.

The chain recombines TRBV29-1 with TRBJ1-4, with D possibly matching TRBD1 (6 bases). Trimming removed 6 bases at V and 2 bases at J, with 13 bases between. CDR1 and CDR2 from the germline V gene are SQVTM and ANQGSEA. There are 14 residues in the CDR3. CDR3 region: CSVKGVGTNEKLFF. The CDR3 bases are TGCAGCGTCAAGGGGGTTGGGACTAATGAAAAACTGTTTTTT.